A single TCR beta chain is shown here with its context. Its antigen is not known. CDR3 length: 11 amino acids. Germline lookup yields CDR1 SGHDT and CDR2 YYEEEE. The V end was cut by 2 bases, the J end by 8 bases, with 5 bases between. cDNA libraries for TCR beta contained unique molecular identifiers. MiXCR was run by TCRdb on the PCR reads, yielding one entry per CDR3 protein. Here the sample spans about 460,000 distinct CDR3 sequences, approximately 46% being singletons. This specimen comes from a study of post-analysis software for immune sequencing data. Study-wide results and limits: A few TRBV segments, TRBV5-6, TRBV5-1 and TRBV20-1 among them, were found more frequent in patients than controls.

This receptor was obtained from a girl aged 5 to 17 with multiple sclerosis. The sample consisted of blood. The chain combines TRBV5-6 with TRBJ2-1; no clear D gene. Written as DNA, the CDR3 is TGTGCCAGCAGCTTTAAGTATGAGCAGTTCTTC. Amino acid sequence: CASSFKYEQFF.